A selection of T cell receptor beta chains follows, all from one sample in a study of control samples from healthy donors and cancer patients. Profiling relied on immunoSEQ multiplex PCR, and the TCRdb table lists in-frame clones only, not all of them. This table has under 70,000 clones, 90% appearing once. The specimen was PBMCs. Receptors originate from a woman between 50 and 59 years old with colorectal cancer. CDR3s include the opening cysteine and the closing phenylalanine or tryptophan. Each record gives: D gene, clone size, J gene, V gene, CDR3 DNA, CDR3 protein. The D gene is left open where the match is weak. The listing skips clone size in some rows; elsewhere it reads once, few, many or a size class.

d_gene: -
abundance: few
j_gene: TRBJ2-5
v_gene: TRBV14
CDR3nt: TGTGCCAGCAGCCCGATAGCAGGCCACCAAGAGACCCAGTACTTC
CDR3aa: CASSPIAGHQETQYF

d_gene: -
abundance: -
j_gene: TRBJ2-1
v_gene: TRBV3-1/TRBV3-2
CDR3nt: TGTGCCAGCAGCCAGAGGGCCAACTACAATGAGCAGTTCTTC
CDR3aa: CASSQRANYNEQFF

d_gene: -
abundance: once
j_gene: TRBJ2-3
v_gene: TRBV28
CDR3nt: TGTGCCAGCAGAACTTTCACAGATACGCAGTATTTT
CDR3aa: CASRTFTDTQYF

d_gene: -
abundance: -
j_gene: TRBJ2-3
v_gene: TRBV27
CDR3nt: TGTGCCAGCAGTCGAAAAGGGGGGTGGGATACGCAGTATTTT
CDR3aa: CASSRKGGWDTQYF

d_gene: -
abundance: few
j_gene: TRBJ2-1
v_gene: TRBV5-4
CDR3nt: TGTGCCGCCTCGAGTATCAATGAGCAGTTCTTC
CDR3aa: CAASSINEQFF

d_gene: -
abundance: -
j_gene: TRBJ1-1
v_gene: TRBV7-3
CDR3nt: TGTGCCAGCAGCGTCACAGGGAGCACTGAAGCTTTCTTT
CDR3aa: CASSVTGSTEAFF

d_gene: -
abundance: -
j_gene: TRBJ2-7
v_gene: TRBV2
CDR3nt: TGTGCCAGCAGTGAAGGGACGGCCGAAGCCTACGAGCAGTACTTC
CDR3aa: CASSEGTAEAYEQYF

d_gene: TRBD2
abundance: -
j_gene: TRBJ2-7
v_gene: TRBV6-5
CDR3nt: TGTGCCAGCGTAGGCGGGGGGCACGAGCAGTACTTC
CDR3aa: CASVGGGHEQYF

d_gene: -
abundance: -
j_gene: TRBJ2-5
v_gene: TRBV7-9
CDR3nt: TGTGCCAGCACACGGGGACGGGAGACCCAGTACTTC
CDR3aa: CASTRGRETQYF

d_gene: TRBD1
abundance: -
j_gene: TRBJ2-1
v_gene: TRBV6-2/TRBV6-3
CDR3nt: TGTGCCAGCAGTTACCGAGACAGGGGCTCCTACAATGAGCAGTTCTTC
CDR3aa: CASSYRDRGSYNEQFF

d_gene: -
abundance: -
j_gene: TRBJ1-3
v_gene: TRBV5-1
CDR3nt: TGCGCCAGCCACAATCCCGGAAACACCATATATTTT
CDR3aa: CASHNPGNTIYF

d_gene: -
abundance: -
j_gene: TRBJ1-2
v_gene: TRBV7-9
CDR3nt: TGTGCCAGCAGCTTAGGGGTCTCCCGGGCCTTC
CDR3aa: CASSLGVSRAF

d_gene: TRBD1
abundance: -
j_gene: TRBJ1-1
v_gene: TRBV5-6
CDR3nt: TGTGCCAGCAGCCCGGACAGGGAGAACACTGAAGCTTTCTTT
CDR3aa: CASSPDRENTEAFF

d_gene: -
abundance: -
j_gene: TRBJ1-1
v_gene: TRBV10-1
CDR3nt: TGCGCCAGCAGTGAGTCGACGAACACTGAAGCTTTCTTT
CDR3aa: CASSESTNTEAFF

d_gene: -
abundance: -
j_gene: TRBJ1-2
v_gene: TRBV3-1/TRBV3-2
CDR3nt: TGTGCCAGCAGCCAACGAGGGGGGCGCGTCACGAACCTCTATGGCTACACCTTC
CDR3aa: CASSQRGGRVTNLYGYTF

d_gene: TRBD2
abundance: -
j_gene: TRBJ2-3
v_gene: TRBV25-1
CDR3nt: TGTGCCAGCAGTATAACAGCTAGCGGGGGAACAGATACGCAGTATTTT
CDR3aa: CASSITASGGTDTQYF

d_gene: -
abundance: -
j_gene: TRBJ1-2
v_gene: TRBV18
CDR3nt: TGTGCCAGCTCACCAACCACCGGGACCCCCTATGGCTACACCTTC
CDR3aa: CASSPTTGTPYGYTF

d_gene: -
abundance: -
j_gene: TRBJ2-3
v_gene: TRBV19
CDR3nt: TGTGCCAGTAGTATTCAGGAGGCTGGAGATACGCAGTATTTT
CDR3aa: CASSIQEAGDTQYF

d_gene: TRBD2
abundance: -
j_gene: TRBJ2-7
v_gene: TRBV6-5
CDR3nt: TGTGCCAGCAGTTTCTCCACTAGCGGGAGGTACGAGCAGTACTTC
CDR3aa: CASSFSTSGRYEQYF

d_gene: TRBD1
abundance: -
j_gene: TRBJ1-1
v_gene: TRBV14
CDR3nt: TGTGCCAGCAGCACCGGGACAGGGAGTGGGGACACTGAAGCTTTCTTT
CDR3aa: CASSTGTGSGDTEAFF

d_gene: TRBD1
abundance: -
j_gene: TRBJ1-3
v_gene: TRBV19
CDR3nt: TGTGCCAGTAGCCTCAGGGGGAACTCTGGAAACACCATATATTTT
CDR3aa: CASSLRGNSGNTIYF

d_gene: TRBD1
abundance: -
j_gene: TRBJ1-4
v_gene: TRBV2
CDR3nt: TGTGCCAGCAGCTTAGACAGGGGGTTTGAAAAACTGTTTTTT
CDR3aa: CASSLDRGFEKLFF

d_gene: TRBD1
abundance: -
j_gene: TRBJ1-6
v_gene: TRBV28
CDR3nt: TGTGCCAGCAGTGGGGGGACAGACCCGTTTAGCTCCTATAATTCACCCCTCCACTTT
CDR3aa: CASSGGTDPFSSYNSPLHF

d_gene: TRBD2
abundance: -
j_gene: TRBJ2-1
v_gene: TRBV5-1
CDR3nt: TGCGCCAGCAGCATGATAGGAGCGGGAGACAGCGAGCAGTTCTTC
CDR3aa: CASSMIGAGDSEQFF

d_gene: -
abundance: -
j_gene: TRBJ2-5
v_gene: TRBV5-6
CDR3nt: TGTGCCAGCAGCTTGGCGTTTGGGACATATCAAGAGACCCAGTACTTC
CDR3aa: CASSLAFGTYQETQYF

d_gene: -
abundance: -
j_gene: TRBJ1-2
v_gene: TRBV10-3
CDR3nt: TGTGCCATCGTCGCCTCCCTACGGGAAGGCTACACCTTC
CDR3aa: CAIVASLREGYTF